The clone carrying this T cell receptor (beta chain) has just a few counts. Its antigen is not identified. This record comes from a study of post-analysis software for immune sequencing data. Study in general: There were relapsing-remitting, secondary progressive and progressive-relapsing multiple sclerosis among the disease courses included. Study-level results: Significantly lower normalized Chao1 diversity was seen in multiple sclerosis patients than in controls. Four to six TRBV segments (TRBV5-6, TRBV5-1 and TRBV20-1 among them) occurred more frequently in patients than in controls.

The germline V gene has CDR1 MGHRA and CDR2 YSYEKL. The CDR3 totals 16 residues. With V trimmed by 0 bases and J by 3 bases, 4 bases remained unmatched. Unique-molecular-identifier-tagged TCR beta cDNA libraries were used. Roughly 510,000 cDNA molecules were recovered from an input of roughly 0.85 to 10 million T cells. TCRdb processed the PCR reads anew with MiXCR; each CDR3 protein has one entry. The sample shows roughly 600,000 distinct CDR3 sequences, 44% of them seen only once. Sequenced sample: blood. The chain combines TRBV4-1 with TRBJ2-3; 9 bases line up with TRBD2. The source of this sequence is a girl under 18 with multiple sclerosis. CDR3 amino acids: CASSQDRAGGTDTQYF. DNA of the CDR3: TGCGCCAGCAGCCAAGATAGGGCGGGAGGGACAGATACGCAGTATTTT.